Detailed here is one T cell receptor beta chain. Its recognized antigen is unknown. Qualities for individual bases were not recorded, and no much larger clone is one base off. This entry is derived from a study of regulatory T cells in long-lasting Graves disease (dated by TCRdb to about 2021). About the investigation overall: To count as having persistent Graves' disease, a patient had to have received antithyroid drug treatment for over 5 years with TSH receptor autoantibodies remaining persistently positive. The study took place in China and was registered as a clinical trial. TCR sequencing covered some 13 persistent and approximately 20 newly diagnosed Graves' disease patients, 33 samples in total. Persistent Graves' disease patients were compared with newly diagnosed Graves' disease patients by peripheral blood TCR sequencing and RNA sequencing. In the clinical cohort, patients with persistent Graves' disease had used antithyroid drugs for an average of approximately eleven years.

From its cysteine to its phenylalanine, the CDR3 spans 15 amino acids. Of all the DNA, just the CDR3 is kept, 45 bases in frame from base 1. V loses 0 bases of germline sequence and J loses 5 bases, and the interval between the two ends is 11 bases. From a lookup of the germline V gene, CDR1 and CDR2 are MNHEY and SVGAGI. What the work shows at the level of the full study, not this receptor alone: Compared with newly diagnosed patients, persistent Graves' disease patients had lower TCR Shannon entropy and fewer highly expanded clones, which suggests clonal expansion. Only the TCR beta chain was sequenced and analyzed. The authors noted that the small sample size was a limitation that may lower accuracy. Persistent disease showed preferential use of TRBV28, TRBJ1-2 and TRBJ2-5, whereas newly diagnosed disease favored TRBV20-1 and TRBJ2-1. More public clonotypes were shared among persistent patients (fewer than 3,000) than among newly diagnosed patients (roughly 1,000). Because the primary lesion, thyroid tissue, could not be accessed, the study looked at peripheral blood alone.

Receptors were amplified or captured by multiplex PCR. This sample was sequenced with an Illumina HiSeq 4000. TCR beta libraries were built with iRepertoire HTBI primers and Arm-PCR amplification of CDR3 regions. PCR products were gel purified before sequencing. Under the source paper's analysis protocol: Across samples, around 62 TRBV and 13 to 15 TRBJ segments were identified and used for gene usage analysis of CDR3 amino acid clonotypes. COPE and FqMerger were used to merge filtered high-quality paired reads into contigs. BLAST was used to align contigs to IMGT TRBV, TRBD and TRBJ reference genes, with CDR3 defined following IMGT. Highly expanded clones were defined as clonotypes with a frequency above 0.1%. Shannon entropy was used to measure repertoire diversity, and the Gini coefficient was used to measure V-J evenness. A clonotype was considered public if more than one individual shared it. The raw public reads went through TCRdb reprocessing: fastp at Q25, MiXCR clone calling, in-frame beta chains kept. A single entry per CDR3 protein holds the most common genes and DNA from its merged rows. These V and J calls derive from TCRdb rather than the authors' analysis. The sample table shows 420,000 or so distinct CDR3 sequences, and about 25% are seen once. Of the sample, approximately 28% falls within the top ten clones.

According to the study, the label for this sample's time point signals: persistent/refractory GD, antithyroid drugs over 5 years with positive TRAb. RNA was extracted from PBMCs in TRIzol for both TCR sequencing and RNA sequencing. The diagnosis of Graves' disease was made according to American Thyroid Association guidelines. The patients came from an endocrinology department in Xi'an, China. Each patient gave about 10 milliliters of peripheral blood, collected in an EDTA anticoagulant tube. Ficoll Paque Plus density gradient separation was used to isolate PBMCs, and no further T cell sorting was done. An Agilent 2100 Bioanalyzer and agarose gel were used to check RNA quality, while a NanoDrop 2000 measured RNA concentration.

The material sequenced was peripheral blood mononuclear cells (PBMCs), taken when the disease was refractory, from a patient treated with antithyroid drugs. Rearrangement joined TRBV6-5 to TRBJ1-5; no D segment can be confidently identified. The receptor's source is a female donor with Graves disease. The DNA reads TGTGCCAGCAGTTACTCGATTGGGGAAGATCAGCCCCAGCATTTT. Its translation is CASSYSIGEDQPQHF.